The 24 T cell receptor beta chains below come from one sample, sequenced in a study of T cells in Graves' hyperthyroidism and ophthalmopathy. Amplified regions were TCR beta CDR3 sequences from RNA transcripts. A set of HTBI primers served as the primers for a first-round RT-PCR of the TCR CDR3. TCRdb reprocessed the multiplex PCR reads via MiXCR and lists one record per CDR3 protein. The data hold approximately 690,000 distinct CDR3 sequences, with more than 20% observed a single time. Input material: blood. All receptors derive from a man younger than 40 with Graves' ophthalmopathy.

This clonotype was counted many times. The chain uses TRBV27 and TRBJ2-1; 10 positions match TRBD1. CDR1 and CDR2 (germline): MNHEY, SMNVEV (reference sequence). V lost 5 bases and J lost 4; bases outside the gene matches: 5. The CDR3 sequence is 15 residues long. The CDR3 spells CASSARDRGYNEQFF. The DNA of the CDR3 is TGTGCCAGCAGTGCCCGGGACAGGGGTTACAATGAGCAGTTCTTC.

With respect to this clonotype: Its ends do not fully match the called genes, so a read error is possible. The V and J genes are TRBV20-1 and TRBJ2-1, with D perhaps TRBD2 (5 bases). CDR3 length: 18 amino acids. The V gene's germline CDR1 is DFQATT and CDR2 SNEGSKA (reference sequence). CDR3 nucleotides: TGCAGTGCCAAGTTGGGTGAGGCGTCGGGAACCCCCTACAATGAGCAGCTCTTC. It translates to CSAKLGEASGTPYNEQLF.

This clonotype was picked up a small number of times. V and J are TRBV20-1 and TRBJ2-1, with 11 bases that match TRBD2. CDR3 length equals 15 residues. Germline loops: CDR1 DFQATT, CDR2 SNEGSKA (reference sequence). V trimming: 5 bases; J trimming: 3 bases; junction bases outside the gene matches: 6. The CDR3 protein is CSALEGTSGYNEQFF. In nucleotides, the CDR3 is TGCAGTGCTCTTGAAGGGACTAGCGGCTACAATGAGCAGTTCTTC.

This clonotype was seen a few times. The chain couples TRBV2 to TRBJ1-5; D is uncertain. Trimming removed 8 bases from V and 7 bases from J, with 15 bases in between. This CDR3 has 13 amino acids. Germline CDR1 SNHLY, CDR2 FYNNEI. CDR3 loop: CASEPGQEQPQHF. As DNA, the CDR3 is TGTGCCAGCGAGCCCGGGCAGGAACAGCCCCAGCATTTT.

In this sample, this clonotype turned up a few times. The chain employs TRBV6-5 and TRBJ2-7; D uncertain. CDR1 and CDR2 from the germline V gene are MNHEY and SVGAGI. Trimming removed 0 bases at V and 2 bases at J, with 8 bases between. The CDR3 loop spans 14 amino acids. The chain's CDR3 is CASSYSSGTYEQYF. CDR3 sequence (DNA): TGTGCCAGCAGTTACTCGTCTGGGACCTACGAGCAGTACTTC.

CDR3 region: CASSPGISGANVLTF. The CDR3 DNA reads as TGCGCCAGCAGCCCTGGCATCTCTGGGGCCAACGTCCTGACTTTC. The rearrangement joins TRBV5-1 to TRBJ2-6; no definite D call. Germline V CDR1 and CDR2: SGHRS, YFSETQ. The CDR3 is 15 residues long. The germline V and J ends were trimmed by 4 bases and 0 bases, with 8 bases remaining between them.

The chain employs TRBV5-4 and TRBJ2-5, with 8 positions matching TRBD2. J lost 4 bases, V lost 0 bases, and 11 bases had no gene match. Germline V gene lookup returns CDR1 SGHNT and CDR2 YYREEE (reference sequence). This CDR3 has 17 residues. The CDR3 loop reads CASSLAVSSGRGETQYF. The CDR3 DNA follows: TGTGCCAGCAGCTTGGCCGTATCTAGCGGGCGTGGAGAGACCCAGTACTTC.

The CDR3 protein is CASSMARGLTGELFF. CDR3 sequence (DNA): TGTGCCAGTAGTATGGCCAGGGGGCTGACCGGGGAGCTGTTTTTT. The chain links TRBV19 to TRBJ2-2, with 8 bases that match TRBD1. The CDR3 loop spans 15 amino acids. Losses at the gene ends were 3 bases for V and 5 bases for J; bases not matched to a gene: 5. Germline V gives CDR1 LNHDA, CDR2 SQIVND (reference sequence).

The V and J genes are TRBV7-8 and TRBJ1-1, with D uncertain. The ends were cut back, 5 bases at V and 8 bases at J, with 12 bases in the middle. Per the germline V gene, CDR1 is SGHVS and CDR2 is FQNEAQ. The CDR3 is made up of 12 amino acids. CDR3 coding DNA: TGTGCCAGCAGCCCCCCATCAGGAGAAGCTTTCTTT. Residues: CASSPPSGEAFF.

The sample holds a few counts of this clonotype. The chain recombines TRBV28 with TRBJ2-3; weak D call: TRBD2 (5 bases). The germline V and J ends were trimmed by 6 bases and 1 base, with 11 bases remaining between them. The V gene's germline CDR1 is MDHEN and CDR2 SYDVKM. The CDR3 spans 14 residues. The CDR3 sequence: CASSLWRGTDTQYF. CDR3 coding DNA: TGTGCCAGCAGCCTCTGGCGGGGCACAGATACGCAGTATTTT.

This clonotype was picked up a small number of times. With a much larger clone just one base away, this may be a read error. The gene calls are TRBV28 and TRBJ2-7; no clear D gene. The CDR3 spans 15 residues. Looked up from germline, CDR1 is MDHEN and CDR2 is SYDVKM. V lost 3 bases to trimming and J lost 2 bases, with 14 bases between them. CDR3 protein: CASSFGRASPYEQYF. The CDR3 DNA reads TGTGCCAGCAGTTTTGGTCGGGCGAGCCCCTACGAGCAGTACTTC.

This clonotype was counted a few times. CDR3 DNA sequence: TGTGCCTGGGCGGCGGGGGCTGGAAACACCATATATTTT. This translates into CAWAAGAGNTIYF. This sequence joins TRBV30 and TRBJ1-3; weak D call: TRBD1 (5 bases). The CDR3 is 13 residues long. The V gene lost 5 bases and the J gene lost 2 bases, with 10 bases spanning the gap. From germline, CDR1 is GTSNPN and CDR2 SVGIG (reference sequence).

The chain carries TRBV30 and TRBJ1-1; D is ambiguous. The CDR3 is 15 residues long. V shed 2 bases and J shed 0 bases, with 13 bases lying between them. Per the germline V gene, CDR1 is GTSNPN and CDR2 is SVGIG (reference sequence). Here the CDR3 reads CAWSSAGAMNTEAFF. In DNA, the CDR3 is TGTGCCTGGAGTTCGGCCGGCGCCATGAACACTGAAGCTTTCTTT.

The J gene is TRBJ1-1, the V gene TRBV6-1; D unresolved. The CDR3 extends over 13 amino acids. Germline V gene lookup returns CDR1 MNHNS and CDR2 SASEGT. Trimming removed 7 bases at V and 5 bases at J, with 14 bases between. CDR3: CASTSFRQTEAFF. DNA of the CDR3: TGTGCCAGCACCAGTTTTAGGCAAACTGAAGCTTTCTTT.

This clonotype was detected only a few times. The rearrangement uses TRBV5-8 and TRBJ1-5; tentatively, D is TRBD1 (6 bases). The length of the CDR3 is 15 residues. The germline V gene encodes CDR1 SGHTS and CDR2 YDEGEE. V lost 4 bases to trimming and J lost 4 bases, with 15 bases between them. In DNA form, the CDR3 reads TGTGCCAGCAGCGGAGGCGGGGGCTATAATCAGCCCCAGCATTTT. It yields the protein CASSGGGGYNQPQHF.

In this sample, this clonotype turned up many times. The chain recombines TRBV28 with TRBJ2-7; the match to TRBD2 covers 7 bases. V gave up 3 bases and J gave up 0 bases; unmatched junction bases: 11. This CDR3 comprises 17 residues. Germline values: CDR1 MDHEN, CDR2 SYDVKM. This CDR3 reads CASSFVVGTTNSYEQYF. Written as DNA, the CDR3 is TGTGCCAGCAGTTTCGTGGTAGGGACTACCAACTCCTACGAGCAGTACTTC.

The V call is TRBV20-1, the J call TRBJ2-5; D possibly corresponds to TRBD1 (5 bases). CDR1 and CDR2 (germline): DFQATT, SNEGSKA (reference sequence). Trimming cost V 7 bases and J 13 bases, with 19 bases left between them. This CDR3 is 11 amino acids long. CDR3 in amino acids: CSVGQGRTRYF. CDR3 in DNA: TGCAGTGTAGGGCAGGGCCGTACAAGGTACTTC.

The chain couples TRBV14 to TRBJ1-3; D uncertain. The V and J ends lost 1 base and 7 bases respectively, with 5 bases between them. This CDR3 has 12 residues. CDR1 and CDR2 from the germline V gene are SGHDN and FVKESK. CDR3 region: CASSQVSNTIYF. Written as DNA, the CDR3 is TGTGCCAGCAGCCAAGTTTCGAACACCATATATTTT.

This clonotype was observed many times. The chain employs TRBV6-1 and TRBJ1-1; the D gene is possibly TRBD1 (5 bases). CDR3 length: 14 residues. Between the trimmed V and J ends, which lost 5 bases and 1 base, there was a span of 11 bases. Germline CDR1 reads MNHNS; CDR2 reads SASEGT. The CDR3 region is CASSLVDRNTEAFF. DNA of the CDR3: TGTGCCAGCAGTTTAGTTGACAGGAACACTGAAGCTTTCTTT.

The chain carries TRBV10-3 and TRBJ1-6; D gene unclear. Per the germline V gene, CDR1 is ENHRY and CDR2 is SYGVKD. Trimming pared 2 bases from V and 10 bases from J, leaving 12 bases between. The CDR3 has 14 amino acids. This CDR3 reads CAISEGGGGSPLHF. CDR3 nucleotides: TGTGCCATCAGTGAGGGTGGAGGCGGCTCACCCCTCCACTTT.

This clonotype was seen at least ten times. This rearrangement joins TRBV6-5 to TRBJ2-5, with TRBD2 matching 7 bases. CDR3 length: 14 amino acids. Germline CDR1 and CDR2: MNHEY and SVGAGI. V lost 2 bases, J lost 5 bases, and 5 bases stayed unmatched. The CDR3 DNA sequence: TGTGCCAGCAGTTACCCCAGGGAGGGCGAGACCCAGTACTTC. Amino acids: CASSYPREGETQYF.

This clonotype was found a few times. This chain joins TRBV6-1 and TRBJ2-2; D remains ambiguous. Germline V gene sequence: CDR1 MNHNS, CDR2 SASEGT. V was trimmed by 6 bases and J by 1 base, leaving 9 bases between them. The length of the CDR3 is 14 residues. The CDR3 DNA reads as TGTGCCAGCAGACCTTCGGGGAACACCGGGGAGCTGTTTTTT. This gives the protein CASRPSGNTGELFF.

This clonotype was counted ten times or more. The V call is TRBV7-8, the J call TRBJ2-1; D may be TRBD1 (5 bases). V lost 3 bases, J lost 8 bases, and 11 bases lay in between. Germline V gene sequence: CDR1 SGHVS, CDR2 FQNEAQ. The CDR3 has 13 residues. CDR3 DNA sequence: TGTGCCAGCAGCTTTTTCAGGGTCGATGAGCAGTTCTTC. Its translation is CASSFFRVDEQFF.

CDR3 sequence reads: CASSLGVLGTFDEQFF. DNA of the CDR3: TGCGCCAGCAGCTTGGGGGTCTTAGGGACTTTTGATGAGCAGTTCTTC. This rearrangement joins TRBV5-1 to TRBJ2-1; perhaps TRBD2 as D (6 bases). CDR1 SGHRS and CDR2 YFSETQ come from the germline V gene. This CDR3 has 16 residues. Trimming pared 0 bases from V and 8 bases from J, leaving 18 bases between.